Sequencing of this TCR beta chain was carried out in a study of blood T cell repertoires in COVID-19. In the study overall: Sites across the United States, Italy and Spain contributed samples from acute and convalescent COVID-19. From T cells, B-cell-depleted T cells, or PBMCs came the material, which was cDNA or gDNA.

Germline values: CDR1 MDHEN, CDR2 SYDVKM. This CDR3 spans 16 amino acids. Trimming cost V 0 bases and J 2 bases; bases outside gene matches: 5. Profiling relied on immunoSEQ multiplex PCR, and the TCRdb table lists in-frame clones only, not all of them. The sample includes approximately 180,000 clones, approximately 85% of them seen just once. The clonotype originates from a human donor with active or convalescent COVID-19. The donor label of this sample is uncertain. The chain uses TRBV28 and TRBJ1-1; TRBD1 agrees at 8 bases. The specimen sequenced was peripheral blood. The CDR3 region has the DNA TGTGCCAGCAGTTTATGGACAGGGGATAGCAACACTGAAGCTTTCTTT. This translates into CASSLWTGDSNTEAFF.